Only a few counts were recorded for the clone carrying this TCR beta chain. Only in-frame clones appear in the TCRdb table, and some are missing; sequencing was by immunoSEQ multiplex PCR. The sample lists approximately 16,000 clones; 65% to 75% were seen once. The data derive from a study of ipilimumab plus nivolumab after autologous stem cell transplantation. Across the whole study: A median of 8 nivolumab and roughly 5 ipilimumab doses were given.

Trimming took 2 bases from V and 4 from J, leaving 5 bases between them. Germline assignment: CDR1 MNHNS and CDR2 SASEGT. The CDR3 has 12 amino acids. Patients received nivolumab 3 mg/kg at weeks 1, 4, 7, 10, then fortnightly to week 26. Specimen: PBMCs, collected in a trial of ipilimumab plus nivolumab as post-transplant consolidation. The chain has TRBV6-1 and TRBJ1-1, with D hard to call. This TCR was recovered from a male donor with primary mediastinal lymphoma. CDR3 sequence reads: CASSERLTEAFF. DNA of the CDR3: TGTGCCAGCAGTGAAAGACTCACTGAAGCTTTCTTT.